This T cell receptor (beta chain) was sequenced in a study of cytomegalovirus exposure and HLA in healthy donors. As for this clone: Its antigen is unidentified.

Vbeta (60) and Jbeta (13) primers were used in the PCR. Libraries were prepared by immunoSEQ multiplex PCR; TCRdb keeps only in-frame clonotypes and omits some of them. Of 100,000 to 120,000 clones in the sample, approximately 82% were seen once. Samples came from healthy bone marrow donors. Study observations and caveats: The sole available immune exposure information was CMV serostatus. A missense DCLRE1C variant was associated with V- and J-gene trimming of TCR beta chains in a later analysis, and an independent cohort replicated the association. Specific recognition of CMV antigens was confirmed in vitro for a few chains (all CMV-associated).

Trimming removed 6 bases from V and 2 bases from J, with 18 bases in between. The CDR3 runs to 16 residues. Germline CDR1 reads LNHDA; CDR2 reads SQIVND (reference sequence). Sequenced: PBMCs. The chain links TRBV19 to TRBJ2-3, with D maybe TRBD2 (6 bases). The sequence was collected from a man younger than 45 in good health and CMV-seropositive. CDR3 protein: CASRPGVARITDTQYF. Written as DNA, the CDR3 is TGTGCCAGTAGACCGGGGGTAGCACGAATCACAGATACGCAGTATTTT.